This T cell receptor beta chain was obtained from a study of spatial heterogeneity in lung cancer. This clonotype has ten or more counts. Germline values: CDR1 SQVTM, CDR2 ANQGSEA. There are 15 residues in the CDR3. V was shortened by 5 bases and J by 1 base, with 14 bases between the two germline ends. Specified time point: sample taken at primary tumor resection. Unsorted whole RNA of tumor, nontumor lung or frozen PBMC was sequenced. Each CDR3 protein is one row after TCRdb ran MiXCR on the 5' RACE reads. This table holds tens of thousands of distinct CDR3 sequences, roughly 15% found once. Sequences were derived from PBMCs, sampled at surgery. This receptor was obtained from a male donor with early-stage non-small cell lung cancer. V gene TRBV29-1 combines with J gene TRBJ2-2; TRBD2 might be the D (5 bases). The DNA for the CDR3 is TGCAGCGTTTTTTTTGCGGGCAAGAACACCGGGGAGCTGTTTTTT. Its translation is CSVFFAGKNTGELFF.